These T cell receptor beta chains were read from a single sample in a study of cytomegalovirus exposure and HLA in healthy donors. Only in-frame clones appear in the TCRdb table, and some are missing; sequencing was by immunoSEQ multiplex PCR. The sample contains roughly 120,000 clones, around 92% of which appear only once. Sample: PBMCs. Receptors originate from a man aged 25-45 years in good health and CMV-seronegative. The CDR3 runs from the conserved cysteine through the conserved F or W.

v_call cdr3_aa
TRBV5-6 CASSLDPPSGGTNTGELFF
TRBV5-1 CASRETGTGGVNTQYF
TRBV4-3 CASSQAGGVEGVSPLHF
TRBV27 CASTRTGLEAFF
TRBV27 CASSKGGEQYF
TRBV19 CASSQLSAATNEKLFF
TRBV7-8 CASSSFLPPSGTQYF
TRBV6-1 CASRPTGGDGNTIYF
TRBV7-3 CASSEGTEAFF
TRBV13 CASSPMGTEANSPLHF
TRBV6-5 CASSYSTAYGYTF
TRBV29-1 CSVERAGSQETQYF
TRBV29-1 CSVSGPLAGSEQFF
TRBV28 CASRSGSANEKLFF
TRBV28 CASSWVTGGNQPQHF
TRBV7-9 CASSSNYEQYF
TRBV10-1 CASSDPGLNTEAFF
TRBV4-2 CASSQDKGQGTDTQYF
TRBV7-9 CASSPEGGQPQHF
TRBV6-1 CASSLDTSYEQYF
TRBV7-3 CASSLGTGSASPLHF
TRBV4-3 CASSQDRGYEQYF
TRBV27 CASRGGGENTEAFF
TRBV10-3 CAISFTSGLSYEQYF
TRBV6-5 CASRSRGRNTGELFF
TRBV6-6 CASSEDTLSNGYTF
TRBV13 CASSQNNQPQHF
TRBV28 CASSFGLADEQYF
TRBV6-1 CASSTGTGNTIYF
TRBV27 CASTRTYRGLNTEAFF
TRBV28 CASSSGQQETQYF
TRBV29-1 CSVLIPNTEAFF
TRBV5-1 CASSEGHRLGEKLFF
TRBV11-3 CASSLGGQKSTDTQYF
TRBV4-1 CASSQQAGTGLPYEQYF
TRBV2 CASSAIGQKQPQHF
TRBV5-1 CASSFAGANYGYTF